The rows below give T cell receptor beta chains drawn from one sample of a study of cytomegalovirus exposure and HLA in healthy donors. Here immunoSEQ multiplex PCR was the method, and the copy in TCRdb shows in-frame clones only, minus some. The table records 100,000 to 150,000 clones, roughly 70% of them present only once. The source material was PBMCs. The receptors here all came from a man aged 50-60 years in good health and CMV-seropositive. CDR3s include the opening cysteine and the closing phenylalanine or tryptophan. D genes are given only for firm matches. Where a row states a size, it is once, few, many or the class of an expanded clone; other rows omit it.

TRBJ1-2,TRBD1,.,TRBV2,CASRAMDRGIEYGYTF,TGTGCCAGCAGGGCGATGGACAGGGGGATAGAGTATGGCTACACCTTC
TRBJ1-6,.,.,TRBV13,CASSLAGYNSPLHF,TGTGCCAGCAGCTTAGCGGGGTATAATTCACCCCTCCACTTT
TRBJ2-5,.,.,TRBV7-9,CASRKGLNQETQYF,TGTGCCAGCAGGAAGGGACTCAACCAAGAGACCCAGTACTTC
TRBJ2-7,.,.,TRBV21-1,CASSKLPREYEQYF,TGTGCCAGCAGCAAGCTCCCCAGGGAATACGAGCAGTACTTC
TRBJ2-1,TRBD1,.,TRBV7-9,CASSLARGGTGGRNEQFF,TGTGCCAGCAGCTTAGCGCGGGGGGGGACAGGGGGAAGGAATGAGCAGTTCTTC
TRBJ1-3,TRBD1,few,TRBV7-2,CASSHGQGAGNTIYF,TGTGCCAGCAGCCATGGACAGGGGGCGGGAAACACCATATATTTT
TRBJ1-2,TRBD1,once,TRBV4-1,CASSPGQGGNGYTF,TGCGCCAGCAGCCCGGGACAGGGAGGGAATGGCTACACCTTC
TRBJ2-7,.,few,TRBV7-2,CASSPRPGVTYEQYF,TGTGCCAGCAGCCCGCGGCCCGGGGTGACCTACGAGCAGTACTTC
TRBJ1-1,TRBD1,few,TRBV9,CASSPGTGFYTEAFF,TGTGCCAGCAGCCCCGGGACAGGGTTTTACACTGAAGCTTTCTTT
TRBJ2-3,TRBD2,once,TRBV7-6,CASSLAQVSGSSTDTQYF,TGTGCCAGCAGCTTAGCCCAAGTTAGCGGGAGTTCGACAGATACGCAGTATTTT
TRBJ2-1,.,.,TRBV29-1,CSVPDRREQFF,TGCAGCGTACCCGACCGGAGGGAGCAGTTCTTC
TRBJ2-1,TRBD1,.,TRBV29-1,CSVAGDRGNEQFF,TGCAGCGTTGCTGGGGACAGGGGAAATGAGCAGTTCTTC
TRBJ1-2,.,few,TRBV19,CASSRYSGQGNYGYTF,.
TRBJ2-2,.,few,TRBV4-2,CASSQERSTGELFF,TGTGCCAGCAGCCAAGAAAGGAGCACCGGGGAGCTGTTTTTT
TRBJ2-1,.,few,TRBV5-1,CASSLAGDRANEQFF,TGCGCCAGCAGCTTGGCGGGAGACAGGGCCAATGAGCAGTTCTTC
TRBJ1-6,.,.,TRBV18,CASSPTMDNNSPLHF,TGTGCCAGCTCACCCACTATGGACAATAATTCACCCCTCCACTTT
TRBJ1-2,.,.,TRBV4-1,CASSQVQGEYGYTF,TGCGCCAGCAGCCAAGTGCAGGGCGAATATGGCTACACCTTC
TRBJ2-7,.,.,TRBV18,CASSPPRSQYEQYF,TGTGCCAGCTCACCACCGCGGTCACAATACGAGCAGTACTTC
TRBJ1-1,.,.,TRBV5-1,CASSLRQNTEAFF,TGCGCCAGCAGCTTGAGACAGAACACTGAAGCTTTCTTT
TRBJ2-1,TRBD2,.,TRBV15,CATSGSLGLANNEQFF,TGTGCCACCAGCGGGTCCCTGGGACTAGCGAACAATGAGCAGTTCTTC
TRBJ1-6,TRBD1,.,TRBV10-3,CAISADRANSPLHF,TGTGCCATCAGTGCTGACAGGGCGAATTCACCCCTCCACTTT
TRBJ2-5,TRBD1,few,TRBV18,CASSPGRQGTETQYF,TGTGCCAGCTCACCGGGCCGACAGGGGACAGAGACCCAGTACTTC
TRBJ2-5,TRBD2,few,TRBV14,CASSQAGGGYKETQYF,TGTGCCAGCAGCCAAGCGGGGGGGGGCTACAAAGAGACCCAGTACTTC
TRBJ2-2,.,few,TRBV6-4,CASSKGDTGELFF,TGTGCCAGCAGTAAGGGGGACACCGGGGAGCTGTTTTTT
TRBJ2-5,TRBD2,many,TRBV11-3,CASSPRTSGKETQYF,TGTGCCAGCAGTCCTCGGACTAGCGGTAAAGAGACCCAGTACTTC
TRBJ2-1,.,.,TRBV2,CASSRQGNMYNEQFF,TGTGCCAGCAGTCGGCAGGGCAACATGTACAATGAGCAGTTCTTC
TRBJ2-2,.,.,TRBV9,CASSVVGADAGELFF,TGTGCCAGCAGCGTAGTAGGAGCGGATGCCGGGGAGCTGTTTTTT
TRBJ2-1,.,.,TRBV9,CASSFRDNSYNEQFF,TGTGCCAGCAGCTTCCGGGACAACTCCTACAATGAGCAGTTCTTC
TRBJ2-1,TRBD1,.,TRBV28,CASSFRQGFGNEQFF,TGTGCCAGCAGTTTCCGACAGGGTTTTGGCAATGAGCAGTTCTTC
TRBJ2-1,TRBD2,once,TRBV5-1,CASSWSGRDNNEQFF,TGCGCCAGCAGCTGGAGCGGGAGGGACAACAATGAGCAGTTCTTC
TRBJ2-7,TRBD2,.,TRBV7-9,CASSLLAGVEQYF,TGTGCCAGCAGCTTACTAGCGGGAGTGGAGCAGTACTTC
TRBJ2-5,TRBD2,.,TRBV7-2,CASSYAGEQYF,TGTGCCAGCAGCTATGCGGGGGAGCAGTACTTC
TRBJ1-6,.,.,TRBV13,CASSFTSGNYNSPLHF,TGTGCCAGCAGCTTCACGTCCGGTAACTATAATTCACCCCTCCACTTT
TRBJ2-4,TRBD1,.,TRBV6-1,CASATGGILGNIQYF,TGTGCCAGCGCAACAGGGGGGATATTGGGAAACATTCAGTACTTC
TRBJ1-5,TRBD1,.,TRBV5-1,CASSSQGQGHSNQPQHF,TGCGCCAGCAGCAGCCAGGGACAGGGTCATAGCAATCAGCCCCAGCATTTT
TRBJ2-1,TRBD2,.,TRBV6-6,CASSYRSGSQNEQFF,TGTGCCAGCAGTTACCGTAGCGGGAGTCAAAATGAGCAGTTCTTC
TRBJ2-7,.,.,TRBV18,CASSPLGQTYEQYF,TGTGCCAGCTCACCACTTGGACAGACCTACGAGCAGTACTTC
TRBJ2-2,TRBD1,.,TRBV4-1,CASSQNRDRMSNTGELFF,TGCGCCAGCAGCCAGAACCGGGACAGGATGTCGAACACCGGGGAGCTGTTTTTT
TRBJ1-5,.,.,TRBV5-1,CASSDGQHSNQPQHF,TGCGCCAGCAGCGATGGACAGCATAGCAATCAGCCCCAGCATTTT
TRBJ2-7,TRBD2,once,TRBV7-9,CASSSIEAGGNLEQYF,TGTGCCAGCAGCTCCATCGAAGCGGGAGGGAACCTTGAGCAGTACTTC
TRBJ1-1,TRBD1,.,TRBV5-1,CASTSGQGWNTEAFF,TGCGCCAGCACCTCTGGACAGGGTTGGAACACTGAAGCTTTCTTT
TRBJ2-5,TRBD1,.,TRBV19,CASSRPRDRGQETQYF,TGTGCCAGTAGTAGGCCCCGGGACAGGGGCCAAGAGACCCAGTACTTC
TRBJ1-2,TRBD1,.,TRBV7-2,CASSLAGQGSYGYTF,TGTGCCAGCAGCTTAGCCGGACAGGGGTCCTATGGCTACACCTTC
TRBJ1-3,.,once,TRBV9,CASSALQGNSGNTIYF,TGTGCCAGCAGCGCATTACAGGGAAACTCTGGAAACACCATATATTTT
TRBJ2-7,.,.,TRBV21-1,CASSKRASGDGEQYF,TGTGCCAGCAGCAAAAGGGCTAGCGGAGACGGGGAGCAGTACTTC
TRBJ2-1,TRBD1,.,TRBV5-1,CASSLPGGPQDEQFF,TGCGCCAGCAGCCTACCAGGGGGCCCTCAGGATGAGCAGTTCTTC
TRBJ2-5,TRBD2,.,TRBV7-2,CASSYGTSGSLQETQYF,TGTGCCAGCAGCTACGGGACTAGCGGGAGTCTCCAAGAGACCCAGTACTTC
TRBJ2-1,TRBD2,.,TRBV29-1,CSVIKWVRGGLSYNEQFF,TGCAGCGTTATAAAGTGGGTGCGGGGGGGCCTTTCCTACAATGAGCAGTTCTTC
TRBJ1-2,TRBD1,.,TRBV10-3,CAITGKTGSGGGYTF,TGTGCCATCACCGGAAAGACAGGGTCCGGTGGTGGCTACACCTTC
TRBJ1-5,.,many,TRBV5-6,CASSLFGGNQPQHF,TGTGCCAGCAGCTTGTTCGGGGGCAATCAGCCCCAGCATTTT
TRBJ2-1,TRBD2,few,TRBV4-2,CASSQEASGSSYNEQFF,TGTGCCAGCAGCCAAGAGGCTAGCGGGAGCTCCTACAATGAGCAGTTCTTC
TRBJ2-1,.,.,TRBV27,CASSLQAYNEQFF,TGTGCCAGCAGTTTACAGGCTTACAATGAGCAGTTCTTC
TRBJ2-5,.,few,TRBV29-1,CSVGQAPSAAQYF,TGCAGCGTTGGTCAGGCGCCTTCAGCGGCCCAGTACTTC
TRBJ2-3,TRBD2,.,TRBV11-3,CASSLTTSGRTDTQYF,TGTGCCAGCAGCCTTACGACTAGCGGGAGAACAGATACGCAGTATTTT